This T cell receptor beta chain is from a study of CD8 T cells in Susac syndrome. Sequencing targeted TCR beta in blood CD8+ and CD4+ T cells. Control patients had untreated stable or active relapsing-remitting multiple sclerosis by revised McDonald criteria. Random hexamers were used to reverse transcribe roughly 0.45 to 1 ug of RNA. Across 54 Vbeta and 13 Jbeta, TCR beta CDR3 was amplified with immunoSEQ multiplex PCR. Each CDR3 protein gets one entry after TCRdb re-called the immunoSEQ multiplex PCR reads with MiXCR. This repertoire shows almost 450,000 distinct CDR3 sequences, about 85% found once; its top ten account for about 0.1%. This TCR was sampled from a human donor with multiple sclerosis. Specimen: CD8+ T cells from PBMCs.

The CDR3, as DNA: TGTGCCACCAGCACAAATACAGGGCTAGTTTCCTACGAGCAGTACTTC. Translated: CATSTNTGLVSYEQYF. The rearrangement links TRBV15 to TRBJ2-7; possibly TRBD1 for D (6 bases). V was trimmed by 4 bases and J by 1 base, leaving 17 bases between them. Germline lookup yields CDR1 LNHNV and CDR2 YYDKDF (reference sequence). The CDR3 spans 16 residues.